This TCR beta chain was identified during a study of PD-1 blockade in classical Hodgkin lymphoma. Repertoires were generated with immunoSEQ multiplex PCR, while TCRdb's copy carries only in-frame clones and drops some. This sample has tens of thousands of clones, with 80% found just once. Each and every patient relapsed after autologous stem cell transplantation, and patients got differing brentuximab vedotin exposure. The CDR3 runs to 16 residues. V lost 0 bases to trimming and J lost 0 bases; unmatched junction nucleotides: 2. Germline assignment: CDR1 LGHNA and CDR2 YNFKEQ. The receptor was isolated from a human donor with classical Hodgkin lymphoma. The rearrangement links TRBV4-2 to TRBJ2-3, with 8 bases that match TRBD1. The sample consisted of peripheral blood mononuclear cells (PBMCs), taken before the second cycle of nivolumab. The CDR3 DNA follows: TGTGCCAGCAGCCAAGAGACAGGGGAGAGCACAGATACGCAGTATTTT. Protein product: CASSQETGESTDTQYF.